The source of this TCR beta chain is a study of shared clonotypes between healthy human individuals. All donors were Caucasian adults living in Nashville, Tennessee. The split of CD4+ cells yielded CD45RA+ naive and CD45RA-negative memory subsets. V gave up 6 bases and J gave up 4 bases; unmatched junction bases: 9. CDR1 and CDR2 (germline): SNHLY, FYNNEI. The CDR3 is 15 amino acids. This clone was counted a single time. Every subset's genomic DNA went evenly onto several immunoSEQ plates. Some clones are missing from TCRdb's copy, which holds only in-frame ones; the method was immunoSEQ multiplex PCR. The sample carries under 750,000 clones, just under 75% recorded once.

This chain joins TRBV2 and TRBJ1-5; 7 bases fit TRBD1. The sequence was collected from a woman aged 25 to 39 in good health. What was sequenced was memory CD4+ T cells sorted from blood. Documented subset: CD45RA-negative fraction. The DNA of the CDR3 is TGTGCCAGCAGAGGGACAGACATTGGAAATCAGCCCCAGCATTTT. It encodes CASRGTDIGNQPQHF.